The source of this TCR beta chain is a study of blood T cell repertoires in COVID-19. The wider study: Donors in the United States, Italy and Spain gave samples during acute or convalescent COVID-19. PBMCs, B-cell-depleted T cells, or T cells were the source of the cDNA or gDNA that made up the material.

Authors' methods: Counts of nucleated cells, estimated from reference gene primer amplification, were obtained. The protocol was immunoSEQ multiplex PCR, while the TCRdb copy is restricted to in-frame clones and leaves out a portion. V and J calls plus clone size are reproduced from that table; the DNA served to infer D and trimming. There are around 200,000 clones in the sample; around 86% occur only once, and approximately 6.7% lies in the top ten. Trimming left V 5 bases short and J 0 bases short, with 7 bases between. This CDR3 has 14 residues. CDR1 is LNHDA and CDR2 is SQIVND in the germline V gene (reference sequence).

The rearrangement uses TRBV19 and TRBJ1-4; D uncertain. Sequencing input: peripheral blood. This sequence was found in a man aged 40-49 years with acute or convalescent COVID-19. CDR3 nucleotides: TGTGCCAGTAGTCTGAGGACAACTAATGAAAAACTGTTTTTT. Residues: CASSLRTTNEKLFF. Based on the CDR3 plus reference TRBV19 and TRBJ1-4, the full variable domain is DGGITQSPKYLFRKEGQNVTLSCEQNLNHDAMYWYRQDPGQGLRLIYYSQIVNDFQKGDIAEGYSVSREKKESFPLTVTSAQKNPTAFYLCASSLRTTNEKLFFGSGTQLSVL.